The sequence of this TCR beta chain was determined in a study of Graves' ophthalmopathy and Graves' hyperthyroidism. The wider study: Investigators collected peripheral blood at initial diagnosis, before any treatment was given.

Using RNA transcripts, the TCR beta CDR3 regions were amplified. HTBI-primed first-round RT-PCR preceded second-round multiplex PCR. TCRdb reprocessed the multiplex PCR reads via MiXCR and lists one record per CDR3 protein. Among 200,000 to 250,000 distinct CDR3 sequences, around 50% were seen once, and the ten largest hold approximately 44%. Sequences were obtained from peripheral blood. This receptor was taken from an adult man with Graves' ophthalmopathy.

The CDR3 here is CASSTDRAMNTEAFF. In DNA form, the CDR3 reads TGTGCCAGCAGCACTGACAGGGCCATGAACACTGAAGCTTTCTTT. This chain joins TRBV7-8 and TRBJ1-1; 7 nucleotides agree with TRBD1. CDR1 SGHVS and CDR2 FQNEAQ come from the germline V gene. The junction had 6 bases not matched to a gene; V was cut back by 5 bases and J by 0 bases. This CDR3 has 15 residues.